This entry lists 14 T cell receptor beta chains sequenced from one sample in a study of cytomegalovirus exposure and HLA in healthy donors. Profiling relied on immunoSEQ multiplex PCR, and the TCRdb table lists in-frame clones only, not all of them. The repertoire holds more than 95,000 clones, with about 89% as singletons. Material for sequencing was PBMCs. These receptors were collected from a woman aged 18-29 years in good health and CMV-seronegative.

This chain uses TRBV29-1 with TRBJ1-1; TRBD1 matches at 9 bases. From germline, CDR1 is SQVTM and CDR2 ANQGSEA. Trimming at V came to 6 bases and at J to 5 bases, leaving 4 bases not matched to a gene. The CDR3 is 12 amino acids. CDR3 loop: CSVPGQGTEAFF. The CDR3 coding sequence is TGCAGCGTGCCGGGACAGGGTACTGAAGCTTTCTTT. Variable domain in full (rest from reference TRBV29-1 and TRBJ1-1): SAVISQKPSRDICQRGTSLTIQCQVDSQVTMMFWYRQQPGQSLTLIATANQGSEATYESGFVIDKFPISRPNLTFSTLTVSNMSPEDSSIYLCSVPGQGTEAFFGQGTRLTVV.

V gene TRBV19 combines with J gene TRBJ2-7, with 10 nucleotides matching TRBD2. From germline, CDR1 is LNHDA and CDR2 SQIVND (reference sequence). This CDR3 region has 14 residues. V was clipped by 4 bases and J by 5 bases; unmatched bases: 5. CDR3 sequence reads: CASSTGLAHDEQYF. The CDR3 nucleotides read TGTGCCAGTAGTACGGGACTAGCGCACGACGAGCAGTACTTC.

The CDR3, as DNA: TGTGCCAGCAGCCAGGTGACAGACTCCTACGAGCAGTACTTC. It is translated as CASSQVTDSYEQYF. V is TRBV21-1 and J is TRBJ2-7; the table's D gene call, TRBD1, was not cross checked with the DNA. TRBV21-1 is designated a pseudogene. The CDR3 totals 14 residues.

The CDR3 DNA reads as TGTGCCACCTCCGACAGTAACTATGGCTACACCTTC. Amino acids: CATSDSNYGYTF. This sequence joins TRBV28 and TRBJ1-2; a possible D gene is TRBD1 (5 bases). The length of the CDR3 is 12 residues. Germline values: CDR1 MDHEN, CDR2 SYDVKM. Trimming cost V 10 bases and J 1 base, with 10 bases left between them.

J is TRBJ2-2 and V is TRBV7-2; TRBD1 aligns across 7 bases. This CDR3 has 13 residues. Germline V gene sequence: CDR1 SGHTA, CDR2 FQGNSA. The V segment lost 5 bases and the J segment 7 bases; nucleotides outside the gene matches: 4. The CDR3 spells CASSLGQVGELFF. In DNA, the CDR3 is TGTGCCAGCAGCCTAGGACAGGTCGGGGAGCTGTTTTTT.

The chain recombines TRBV11-2 with TRBJ2-3; tentative D call: TRBD1 (6 bases). Germline V CDR1 and CDR2: SGHAT, FQNNGV. This CDR3 is built from 15 residues. Deletions cut 3 bases from V and 2 bases from J, with 12 bases between. CDR3 in DNA: TGTGCCAGCAGCTTGGGTGGGGGCTACACAGATACGCAGTATTTT. Amino acids: CASSLGGGYTDTQYF.

This clone was counted once. The J gene is TRBJ2-3, the V gene TRBV19; 8 positions match TRBD1. Per germline, CDR1 LNHDA and CDR2 SQIVND (reference sequence). This CDR3 is 15 amino acids long. With 2 bases clipped from V and 11 bases from J, the junction kept 12 bases outside the gene matches. DNA for the CDR3: TGTGCCAGTAGTATAAGGCCAGGGGGCGGTAATTGGCAGTATTTT. Translation gives CASSIRPGGGNWQYF.

The J gene is TRBJ2-7, the V gene TRBV28, with 10 bases identical to TRBD1. After removal of 4 bases from V and 7 bases from J, the junction contained 10 bases not matched to a gene. Germline V gives CDR1 MDHEN, CDR2 SYDVKM. The CDR3 totals 15 residues. Here the CDR3 DNA reads TGTGCCAGCAGTTCCCGGGGACAGGGGAGTCGGGAGCAGTACTTC. This codes for CASSSRGQGSREQYF.

This rearrangement joins TRBV2 to TRBJ2-3, with TRBD1 matching 9 bases. The CDR3 consists of 16 residues. From germline, CDR1 is SNHLY and CDR2 FYNNEI. V was clipped by 5 bases and J by 0 bases; unmatched bases: 6. In nucleotides, the CDR3 is TGTGCCAGCAGTAACCCCGGGACAGGGAGCACAGATACGCAGTATTTT. It is translated as CASSNPGTGSTDTQYF.

In its sample, this clone was seen a few times. The V and J genes are TRBV5-1 and TRBJ2-2; 10 bases agree with TRBD1. The CDR3 has 17 amino acids. After removal of 4 bases from V and 0 bases from J, the junction contained 6 bases not matched to a gene. Germline CDR1 is SGHRS and CDR2 is YFSETQ. In DNA, the CDR3 is TGCGCCAGCAGCAAGAGACAGGGGGCCGCGAACACCGGGGAGCTGTTTTTT. It yields the protein CASSKRQGAANTGELFF. Full variable domain (missing parts from reference TRBV5-1 and TRBJ2-2): KAGVTQTPRYLIKTRGQQVTLSCSPISGHRSVSWYQQTPGQGLQFLFEYFSETQRNKGNFPGRFSGRQFSNSRSEMNVSTLELGDSALYLCASSKRQGAANTGELFFGEGSRLTVL.

V and J are TRBV15 and TRBJ2-1; TRBD2 agrees at 13 bases. The J segment lost 4 bases and the V segment lost 1 base, leaving 1 base of the junction unmatched. The germline CDR1 and CDR2 sequences are LNHNV and YYDKDF (reference sequence). The CDR3 totals 16 residues. DNA of the CDR3: TGTGCCACCAGCAGAGGACTAGCGGGAGGTTACAATGAGCAGTTCTTC. It codes for CATSRGLAGGYNEQFF. The full variable domain, with the rest looked up from reference TRBV15 and TRBJ2-1, is DAMVIQNPRYQVTQFGKPVTLSCSQTLNHNVMYWYQQKSSQAPKLLFHYYDKDFNNEADTPDNFQSRRPNTSFCFLDIRSPGLGDTAMYLCATSRGLAGGYNEQFFGPGTRLTVL.

J is TRBJ1-2 and V is TRBV28; D call uncertain. V was trimmed by 6 bases and J by 8 bases, leaving 10 bases between them. Germline V CDR1 and CDR2: MDHEN, SYDVKM. The CDR3 loop spans 11 amino acids. CDR3 in amino acids: CASSQGRGYTF. The CDR3 DNA follows: TGTGCCAGCAGCCAAGGGAGAGGCTACACCTTC.

The rearrangement joins TRBV6-5 to TRBJ1-2; D is perhaps TRBD1 (6 bases). V lost 1 base and J lost 7, with 19 bases in between. CDR3 length equals 16 residues. CDR1 and CDR2 from the germline V gene are MNHEY and SVGAGI. CDR3 residues: CASSYWGTPGFGGYTF. As DNA, the CDR3 is TGTGCCAGCAGTTACTGGGGGACACCCGGATTTGGTGGCTACACCTTC.

The chain recombines TRBV4-1 with TRBJ2-7, with 10 bases that match TRBD2. The germline CDR1 and CDR2 sequences are MGHRA and YSYEKL. The V segment lost 2 bases and the J segment 4 bases; nucleotides outside the gene matches: 5. CDR3 length: 15 residues. CDR3 amino acids: CASSQLAGVQYEQYF. The CDR3 bases are TGCGCCAGCAGCCAACTAGCGGGAGTGCAGTACGAGCAGTACTTC.